Here is one T cell receptor (beta chain) with its context. Germline V lookup: CDR1 SNHLY, CDR2 FYNNEI. The germline V and J ends were trimmed by 9 bases and 6 bases, with 23 bases remaining between them. The CDR3 totals 15 residues. This entry comes from a study of CD8+CD57+ T cells in acquired aplastic anemia. Study-wide context: The average for DNA from sorted CD4+ and CD8+ cells was 3.2 ug.

Both TCR beta VDJ combination and CDR3 sequence profiling were carried out. Genomic DNA was the template for this profiling. TCRdb ran MiXCR on the reads and lists one entry per CDR3 protein. The data hold 350,000 to 450,000 distinct CDR3 sequences, with approximately 70% observed a single time. The rearrangement links TRBV2 to TRBJ1-2, with a possible D match to TRBD1 (6 bases). Input material: sorted CD4+, CD8+, or CD8+CD57+ T cells (not recorded which) from PBMCs. This receptor was obtained from a human donor in good health, serving as a control. The CDR3 spells CARVTGLRADDGYTF. Here the CDR3 DNA reads TGTGCCAGGGTAACAGGGTTGAGAGCAGACGATGGCTACACCTTC.